The clone carrying this T cell receptor beta chain is a singleton in its sample. What it binds is unknown. The record originates from a study of cytomegalovirus exposure and HLA in healthy donors. Study findings and constraints: A later analysis linked a missense DCLRE1C variant to TCR beta V- and J-gene trimming. 150 to 200 TCR beta chains were listed as cytomegalovirus-associated. Reports showed the classifier diagnosing cytomegalovirus status with high specificity and sensitivity.

The CDR3 totals 15 residues. V was clipped by 5 bases and J by 1 base, with 12 bases between them. Germline assignment: CDR1 SGHNT and CDR2 YENEEA. Donors counted as nominally healthy when sampled, yet unrecorded immune exposures were likely. The study ran its PCR with 60 Vbeta and 13 Jbeta primers. Profiling relied on immunoSEQ multiplex PCR, and the TCRdb table lists in-frame clones only, not all of them. The sample includes about 140,000 clones, 79% seen only once; the top ten take just under 1%. This sequence joins TRBV11-3 and TRBJ2-1; no reliable D call. Sequencing was carried out using PBMCs. The sequence derives from a man between 18 and 29 years old in good health and CMV-seronegative. Here the CDR3 DNA reads TGTGCCAGCAGCGCCTCAGGTAGATCCTACAATGAGCAGTTCTTC. Residues: CASSASGRSYNEQFF.